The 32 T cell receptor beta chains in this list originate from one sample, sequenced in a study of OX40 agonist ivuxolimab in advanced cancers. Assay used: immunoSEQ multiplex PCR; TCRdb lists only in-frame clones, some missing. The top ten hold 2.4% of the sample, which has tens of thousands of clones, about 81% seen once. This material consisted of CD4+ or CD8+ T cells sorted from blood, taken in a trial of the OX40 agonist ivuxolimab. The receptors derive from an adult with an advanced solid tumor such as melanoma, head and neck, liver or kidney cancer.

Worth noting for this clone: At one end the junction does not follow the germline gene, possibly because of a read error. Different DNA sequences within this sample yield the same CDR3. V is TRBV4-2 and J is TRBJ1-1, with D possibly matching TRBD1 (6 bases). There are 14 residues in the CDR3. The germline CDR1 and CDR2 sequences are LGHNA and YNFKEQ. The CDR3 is CASSPRSGASEAFF. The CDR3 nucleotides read TGTGCCAGCAGCCCTAGATCGGGGGCCTCTGAAGCCTTCTTT.

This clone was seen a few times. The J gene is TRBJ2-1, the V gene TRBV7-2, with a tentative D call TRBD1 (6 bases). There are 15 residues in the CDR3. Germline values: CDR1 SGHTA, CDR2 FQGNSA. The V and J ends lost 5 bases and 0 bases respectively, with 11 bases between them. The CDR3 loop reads CASSRTGSSYNEQFF. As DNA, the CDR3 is TGTGCCAGCAGCAGAACAGGGAGCTCCTACAATGAGCAGTTCTTC.

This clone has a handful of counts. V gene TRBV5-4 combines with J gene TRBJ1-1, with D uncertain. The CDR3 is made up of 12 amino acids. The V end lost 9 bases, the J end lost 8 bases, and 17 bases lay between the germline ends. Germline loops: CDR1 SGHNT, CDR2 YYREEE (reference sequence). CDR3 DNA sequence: TGTGCCACCCACCGATTCACCCACGAAGCTTTCTTT. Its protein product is CATHRFTHEAFF.

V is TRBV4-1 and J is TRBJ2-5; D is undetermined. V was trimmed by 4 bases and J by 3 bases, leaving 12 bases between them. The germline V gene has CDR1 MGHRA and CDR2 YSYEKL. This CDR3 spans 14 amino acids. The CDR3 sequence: CASSPPDLEETQYF. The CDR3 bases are TGCGCCAGCAGCCCCCCCGACCTCGAAGAGACCCAGTACTTC.

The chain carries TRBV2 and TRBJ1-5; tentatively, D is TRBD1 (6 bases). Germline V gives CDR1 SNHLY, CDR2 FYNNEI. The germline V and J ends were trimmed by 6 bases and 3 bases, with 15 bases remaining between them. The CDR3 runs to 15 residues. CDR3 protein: CASSRGGEANQPQHF. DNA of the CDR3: TGTGCCAGCAGCCGAGGGGGTGAGGCCAATCAGCCCCAGCATTTT.

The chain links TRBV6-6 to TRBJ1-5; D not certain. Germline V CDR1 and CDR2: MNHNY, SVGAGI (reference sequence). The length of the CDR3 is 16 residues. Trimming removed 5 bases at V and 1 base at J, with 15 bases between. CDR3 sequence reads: CASSKPLSRSNQPQHF. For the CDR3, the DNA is TGTGCCAGCAGTAAGCCCTTATCAAGGAGCAATCAGCCCCAGCATTTT.

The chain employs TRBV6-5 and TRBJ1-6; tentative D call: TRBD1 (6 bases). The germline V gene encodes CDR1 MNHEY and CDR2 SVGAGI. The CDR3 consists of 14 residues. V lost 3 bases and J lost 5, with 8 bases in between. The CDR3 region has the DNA TGTGCCAGCAGTTATAGGGGGAATAATTCACCCCTCCACTTT. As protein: CASSYRGNNSPLHF.

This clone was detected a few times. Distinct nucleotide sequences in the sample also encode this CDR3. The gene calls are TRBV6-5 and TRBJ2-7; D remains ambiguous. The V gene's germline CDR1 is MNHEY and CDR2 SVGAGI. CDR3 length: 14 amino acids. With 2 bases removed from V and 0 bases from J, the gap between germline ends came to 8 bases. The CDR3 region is CASSYADSSYEQYF. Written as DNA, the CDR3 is TGTGCCAGCAGTTACGCCGATAGCTCCTACGAGCAGTACTTC.

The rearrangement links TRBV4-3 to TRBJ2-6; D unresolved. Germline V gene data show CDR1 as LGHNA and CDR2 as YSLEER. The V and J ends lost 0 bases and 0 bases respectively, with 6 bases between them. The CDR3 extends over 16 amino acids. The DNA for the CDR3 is TGCGCCAGCAGCCAAGATTTTGGCTCTGGGGCCAACGTCCTGACTTTC. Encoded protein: CASSQDFGSGANVLTF.

CDR3 region: CASSPRVGEQYF. CDR3 DNA: TGTGCCAGCAGCCCCAGGGTTGGGGAGCAGTACTTC. The chain joins TRBV4-2 to TRBJ2-7; D is possibly TRBD1 (5 bases). The CDR3 runs 12 residues. V was cut by 4 bases and J by 7 bases, with 11 bases left in between. Germline V lookup: CDR1 LGHNA, CDR2 YNFKEQ.

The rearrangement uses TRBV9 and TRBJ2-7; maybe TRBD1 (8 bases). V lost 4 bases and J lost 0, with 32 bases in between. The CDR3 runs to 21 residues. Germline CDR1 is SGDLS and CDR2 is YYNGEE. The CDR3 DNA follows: TGTGCCAGCAGCCGACATGAGACTACAGGGGGGGCCAACCCAAGCTCCTACGAGCAGTACTTC. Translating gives CASSRHETTGGANPSSYEQYF.

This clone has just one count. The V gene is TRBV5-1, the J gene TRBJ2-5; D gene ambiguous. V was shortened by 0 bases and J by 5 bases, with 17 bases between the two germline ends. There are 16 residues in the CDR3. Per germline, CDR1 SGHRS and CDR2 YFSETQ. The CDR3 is CASSLALVAGRETQYF. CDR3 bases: TGCGCCAGCAGCTTGGCCTTAGTGGCAGGTCGGGAGACCCAGTACTTC. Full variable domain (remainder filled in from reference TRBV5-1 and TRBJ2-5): KAGVTQTPRYLIKTRGQQVTLSCSPISGHRSVSWYQQTPGQGLQFLFEYFSETQRNKGNFPGRFSGRQFSNSRSEMNVSTLELGDSALYLCASSLALVAGRETQYFGPGTRLLVL.

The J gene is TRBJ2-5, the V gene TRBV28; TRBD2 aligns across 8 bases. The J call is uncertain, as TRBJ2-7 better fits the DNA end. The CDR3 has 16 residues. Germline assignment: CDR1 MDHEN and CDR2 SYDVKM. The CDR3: CASMSAASGFSYEQYF. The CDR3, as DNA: TGTGCCAGCATGTCAGCTGCTAGCGGGTTTTCCTACGAGCAGTACTTC.

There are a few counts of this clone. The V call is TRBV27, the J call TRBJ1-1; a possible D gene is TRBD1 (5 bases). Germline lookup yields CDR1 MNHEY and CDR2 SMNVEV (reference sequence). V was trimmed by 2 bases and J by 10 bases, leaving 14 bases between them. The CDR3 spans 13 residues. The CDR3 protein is CASSLPGLTGAFF. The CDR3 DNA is TGTGCCAGCAGTTTACCGGGGCTGACGGGAGCTTTCTTT.

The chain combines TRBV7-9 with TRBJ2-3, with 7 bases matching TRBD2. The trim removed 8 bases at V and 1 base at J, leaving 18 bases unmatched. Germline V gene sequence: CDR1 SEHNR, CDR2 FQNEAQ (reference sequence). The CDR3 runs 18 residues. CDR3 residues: CASGPQRGGALGTDTQYF. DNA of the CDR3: TGTGCCAGCGGTCCTCAAAGGGGAGGGGCTTTGGGCACAGATACGCAGTATTTT.

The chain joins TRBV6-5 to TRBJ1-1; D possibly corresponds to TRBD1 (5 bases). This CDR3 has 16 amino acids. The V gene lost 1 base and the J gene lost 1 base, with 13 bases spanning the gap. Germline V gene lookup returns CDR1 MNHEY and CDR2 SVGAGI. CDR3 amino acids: CASSYFLGRENTEAFF. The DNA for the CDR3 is TGTGCCAGCAGTTACTTTTTGGGACGGGAGAACACTGAAGCTTTCTTT.

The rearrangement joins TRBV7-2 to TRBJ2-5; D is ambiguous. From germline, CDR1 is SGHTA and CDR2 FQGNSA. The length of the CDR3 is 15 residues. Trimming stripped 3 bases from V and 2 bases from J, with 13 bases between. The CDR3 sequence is CASSFAAQEQETQYF. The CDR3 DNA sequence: TGTGCCAGCAGCTTTGCGGCCCAAGAACAAGAGACCCAGTACTTC.

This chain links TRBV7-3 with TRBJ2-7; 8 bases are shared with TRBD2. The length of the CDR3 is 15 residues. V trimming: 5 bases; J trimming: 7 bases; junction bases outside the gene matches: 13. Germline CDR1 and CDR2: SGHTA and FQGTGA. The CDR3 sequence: CASSPAGGRTGEQYF. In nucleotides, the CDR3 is TGTGCCAGCAGCCCCGCTGGCGGGAGGACGGGGGAGCAGTACTTC.

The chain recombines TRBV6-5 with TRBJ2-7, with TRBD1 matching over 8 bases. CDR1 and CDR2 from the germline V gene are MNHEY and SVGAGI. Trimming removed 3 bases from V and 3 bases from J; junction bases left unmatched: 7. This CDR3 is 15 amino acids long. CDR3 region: CASSYKAGGYYEQYF. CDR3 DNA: TGTGCCAGCAGTTATAAGGCAGGGGGCTACTACGAGCAGTACTTC.

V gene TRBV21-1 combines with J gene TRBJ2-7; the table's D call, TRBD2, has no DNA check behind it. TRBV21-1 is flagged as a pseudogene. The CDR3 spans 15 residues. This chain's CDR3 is CASSTYTGTSGVLYF. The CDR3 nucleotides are TGTGCCAGCAGCACCTACACGGGGACTAGCGGGGTGTTGTACTTC.

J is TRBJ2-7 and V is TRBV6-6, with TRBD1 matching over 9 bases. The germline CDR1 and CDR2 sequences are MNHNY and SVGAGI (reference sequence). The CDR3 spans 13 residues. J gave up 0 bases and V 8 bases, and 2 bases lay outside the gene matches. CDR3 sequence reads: CASGDRASYEQYF. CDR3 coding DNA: TGTGCCAGCGGGGACAGGGCCTCCTACGAGCAGTACTTC.

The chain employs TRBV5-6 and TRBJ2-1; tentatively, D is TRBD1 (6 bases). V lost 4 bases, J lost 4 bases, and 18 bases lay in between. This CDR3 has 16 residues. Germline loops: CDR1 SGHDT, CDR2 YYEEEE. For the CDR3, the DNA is TGTGCCAGCAGCCGACCCTTTGCAGGGGAGTACAATGAGCAGTTCTTC. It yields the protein CASSRPFAGEYNEQFF.

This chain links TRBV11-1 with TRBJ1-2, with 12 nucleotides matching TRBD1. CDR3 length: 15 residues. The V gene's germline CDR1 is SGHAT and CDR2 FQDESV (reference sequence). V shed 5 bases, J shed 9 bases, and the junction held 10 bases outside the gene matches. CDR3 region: CASSPGTGGVTSYTF. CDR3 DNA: TGTGCCAGCAGCCCCGGGACAGGGGGCGTAACAAGCTACACCTTC.

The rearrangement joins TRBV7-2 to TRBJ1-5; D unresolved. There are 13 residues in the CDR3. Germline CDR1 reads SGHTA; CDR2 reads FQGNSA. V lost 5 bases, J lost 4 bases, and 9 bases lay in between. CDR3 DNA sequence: TGTGCCAGCAGCGCGAACTGGAATCAGCCCCAGCATTTT. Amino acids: CASSANWNQPQHF. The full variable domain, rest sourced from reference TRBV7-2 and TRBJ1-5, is GAGVSQSPSNKVTEKGKDVELRCDPISGHTALYWYRQSLGQGLEFLIYFQGNSAPDKSGLPSDRFSAERTGGSVSTLTIQRTQQEDSAVYLCASSANWNQPQHFGDGTRLSIL.

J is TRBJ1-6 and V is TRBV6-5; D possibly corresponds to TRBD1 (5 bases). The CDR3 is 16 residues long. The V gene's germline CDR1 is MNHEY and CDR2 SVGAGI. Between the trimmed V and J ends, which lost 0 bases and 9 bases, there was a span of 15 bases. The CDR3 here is CASSYSYPRRGSPLHF. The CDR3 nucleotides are TGTGCCAGCAGTTACTCCTATCCCAGAAGGGGTTCACCCCTCCACTTT.

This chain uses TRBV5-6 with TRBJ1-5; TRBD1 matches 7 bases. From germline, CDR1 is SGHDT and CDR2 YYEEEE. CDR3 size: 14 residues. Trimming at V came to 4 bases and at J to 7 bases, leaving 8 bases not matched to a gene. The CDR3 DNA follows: TGTGCCAGCAGCACGACAGGGCTGGCGCAGCCCCAGCATTTT. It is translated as CASSTTGLAQPQHF.

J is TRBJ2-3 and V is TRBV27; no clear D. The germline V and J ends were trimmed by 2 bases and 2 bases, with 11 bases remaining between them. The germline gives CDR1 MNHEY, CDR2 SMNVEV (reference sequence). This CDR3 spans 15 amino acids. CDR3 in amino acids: CASSLRFGFTDTQYF. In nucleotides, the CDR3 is TGTGCCAGCAGTTTAAGGTTTGGATTCACAGATACGCAGTATTTT.

CDR3 protein: CASSPLRRGASNQPQHF. In DNA, the CDR3 is TGTGCCAGTAGCCCACTCCGCAGGGGGGCTAGCAATCAGCCCCAGCATTTT. The gene calls are TRBV19 and TRBJ1-5; 7 nucleotides match TRBD1. With 6 bases clipped from V and 0 bases from J, the junction kept 11 bases outside the gene matches. This CDR3 contains 17 residues. The germline CDR1 and CDR2 sequences are LNHDA and SQIVND (reference sequence).

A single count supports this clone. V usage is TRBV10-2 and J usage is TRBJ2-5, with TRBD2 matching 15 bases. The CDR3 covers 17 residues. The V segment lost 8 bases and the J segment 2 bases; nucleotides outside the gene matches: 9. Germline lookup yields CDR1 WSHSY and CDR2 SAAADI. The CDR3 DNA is TGCGCCAGCCCACCGGGACTAGCGGGAGGTTTGCAAGAGACCCAGTACTTC. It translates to CASPPGLAGGLQETQYF.

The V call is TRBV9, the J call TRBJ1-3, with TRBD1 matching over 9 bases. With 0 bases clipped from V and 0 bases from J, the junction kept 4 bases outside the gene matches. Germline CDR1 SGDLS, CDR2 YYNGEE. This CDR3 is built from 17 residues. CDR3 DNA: TGTGCCAGCAGCGTAGGGACAGGGGTCTTCTCTGGAAACACCATATATTTT. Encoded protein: CASSVGTGVFSGNTIYF.

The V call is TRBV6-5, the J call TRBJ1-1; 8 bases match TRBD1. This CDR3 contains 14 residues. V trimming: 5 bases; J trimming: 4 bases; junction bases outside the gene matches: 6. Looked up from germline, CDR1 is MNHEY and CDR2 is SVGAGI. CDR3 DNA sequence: TGTGCCAGCAGTCTGACAGGGGAAGGCACTGAAGCTTTCTTT. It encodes CASSLTGEGTEAFF.

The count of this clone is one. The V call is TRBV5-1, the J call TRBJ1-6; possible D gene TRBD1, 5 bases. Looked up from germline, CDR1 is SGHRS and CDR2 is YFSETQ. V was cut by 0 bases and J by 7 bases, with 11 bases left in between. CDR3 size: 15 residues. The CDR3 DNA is TGCGCCAGCAGCTTGGTGCAGGGAGGAAATTCACCCCTCCACTTT. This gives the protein CASSLVQGGNSPLHF.